Below are 5 T cell receptor beta chains sequenced from a single sample in a study of shared clonotypes between healthy human individuals. The repertoire was sequenced with immunoSEQ multiplex PCR; TCRdb's copy has only in-frame clones and lacks some. The sample lists about 820,000 clones, 80% to 95% occurring once. Cells designated naive CD8 were CD45RO-negative and were positively selected for CCR7, with terminally differentiated effector memory CD45RA+ cells excluded. Sample: naive CD8+ T cells sorted from blood. Receptors originate from a man aged 25 to 40 in good health.

Notes on this clone: Other DNA sequences in the sample encode the same CDR3. This chain uses TRBV28 with TRBJ2-7; D may be TRBD1 or TRBD2 (5 bases each). V lost 4 bases, J lost 3 bases, and 10 bases lay in between. Germline-derived CDR1 and CDR2 are MDHEN and SYDVKM. This CDR3 has 13 amino acids. The CDR3 DNA is TGTGCCAGCAGTTCAGGGACCGACTACGAGCAGTACTTC. Encoded protein: CASSSGTDYEQYF.

The J gene is TRBJ1-2, the V gene TRBV28; TRBD1 agrees at 9 bases. V lost 2 bases, J lost 0 bases, and 4 bases stayed unmatched. The CDR3 is made up of 16 amino acids. Germline CDR1 is MDHEN and CDR2 is SYDVKM. The CDR3 DNA sequence: TGTGCCAGCAGTTTACCTACAGGGGGCCCTAACTATGGCTACACCTTC. Translation gives CASSLPTGGPNYGYTF.

The chain couples TRBV18 to TRBJ2-3, with D perhaps TRBD1 (6 bases). V lost 2 bases and J lost 1, with 10 bases in between. Per germline, CDR1 KGHSH and CDR2 LQKENI. The CDR3 spans 15 residues. CDR3 coding DNA: TGTGCCAGCTCACCATTTAAGGGGGGCACAGATACGCAGTATTTT. Protein: CASSPFKGGTDTQYF.

The CDR3 spells CASSLARVGAVGDTQYF. The CDR3 region has the DNA TGTGCCAGCAGCTTAGCGCGGGTGGGAGCGGTAGGGGATACGCAGTATTTT. The J gene is TRBJ2-3, the V gene TRBV7-8; maybe TRBD2 (5 bases). V was trimmed by 0 bases and J by 6 bases, leaving 19 bases between them. CDR1 is SGHVS, CDR2 FQNEAQ, per germline. This CDR3 has 17 amino acids.

This chain links TRBV5-6 with TRBJ1-5, with TRBD1 identical over 8 bases. The CDR3 is made up of 16 amino acids. V lost 1 base to trimming and J lost 2 bases; unmatched junction nucleotides: 5. Germline CDR1 is SGHDT and CDR2 is YYEEEE. CDR3 coding DNA: TGTGCCAGCAGCTTGTATTTGGGACAGGGCAATCAGCCCCAGCATTTT. Protein: CASSLYLGQGNQPQHF.